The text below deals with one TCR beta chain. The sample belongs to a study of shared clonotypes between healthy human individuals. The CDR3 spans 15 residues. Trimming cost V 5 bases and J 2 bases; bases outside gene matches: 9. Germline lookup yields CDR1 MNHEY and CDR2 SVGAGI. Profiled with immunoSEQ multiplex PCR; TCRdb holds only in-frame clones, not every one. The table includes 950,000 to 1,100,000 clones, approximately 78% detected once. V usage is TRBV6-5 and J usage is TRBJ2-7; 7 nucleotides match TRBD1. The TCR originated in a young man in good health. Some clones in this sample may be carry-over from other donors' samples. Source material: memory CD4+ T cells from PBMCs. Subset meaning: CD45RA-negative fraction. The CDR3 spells CASSAPGQRAYEQYF. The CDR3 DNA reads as TGTGCCAGCAGTGCGCCGGGACAGAGAGCCTACGAGCAGTACTTC.